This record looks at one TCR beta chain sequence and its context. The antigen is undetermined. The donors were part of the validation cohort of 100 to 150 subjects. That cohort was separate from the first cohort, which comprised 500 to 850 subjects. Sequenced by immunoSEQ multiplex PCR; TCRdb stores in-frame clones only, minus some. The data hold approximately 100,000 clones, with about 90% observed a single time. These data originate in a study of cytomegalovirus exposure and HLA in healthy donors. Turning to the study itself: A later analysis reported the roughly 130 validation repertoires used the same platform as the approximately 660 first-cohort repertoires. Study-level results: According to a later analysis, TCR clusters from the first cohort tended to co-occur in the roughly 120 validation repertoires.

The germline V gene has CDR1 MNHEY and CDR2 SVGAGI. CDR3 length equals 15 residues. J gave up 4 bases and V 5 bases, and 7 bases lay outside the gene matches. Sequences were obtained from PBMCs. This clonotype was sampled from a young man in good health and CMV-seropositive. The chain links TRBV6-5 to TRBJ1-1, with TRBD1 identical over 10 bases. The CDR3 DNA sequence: TGTGCCAGCAGTACAGGACAGGGGGTGCGCACTGAAGCTTTCTTT. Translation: CASSTGQGVRTEAFF.